A single sample is the source of the 26 T cell receptor beta chains below, sequenced in a study of shared clonotypes between healthy human individuals. Sequenced by immunoSEQ multiplex PCR; TCRdb stores in-frame clones only, minus some. The sample has hundreds of thousands of clones, more than 70% seen once; the top ten hold around 1.8%. The sample consisted of memory CD4+ T cells sorted from blood. Described subset: CD45RA-negative fraction. The receptors derive from a young woman in good health.

The chain links TRBV7-9 to TRBJ1-4; D is unclear. CDR1 and CDR2 (germline): SEHNR, FQNEAQ (reference sequence). The CDR3 loop spans 16 amino acids. The V gene lost 1 base and the J gene lost 0 bases, with 9 bases spanning the gap. The CDR3 reads CASSLGSQTTNEKLFF. The CDR3 region has the DNA TGTGCCAGCAGCTTAGGATCCCAGACAACTAATGAAAAACTGTTTTTT.

The chain recombines TRBV18 with TRBJ2-5; 14 bases match TRBD2. Per germline, CDR1 KGHSH and CDR2 LQKENI. V lost 3 bases and J lost 3; bases outside the gene matches: 6. This CDR3 has 17 amino acids. DNA of the CDR3: TGTGCCAGCTCACCGAGTCAGGGACTAGCGGGAGAAGAGACCCAGTACTTC. This sequence encodes CASSPSQGLAGEETQYF.

This chain links TRBV28 with TRBJ1-5; D remains ambiguous. Trimming cost V 6 bases and J 7 bases, with 10 bases left between them. This CDR3 region has 12 residues. Germline loops: CDR1 MDHEN, CDR2 SYDVKM. The CDR3 region has the DNA TGTGCCAGCAGGGCGGCTGGGCAGCCCCAGCATTTT. This sequence encodes CASRAAGQPQHF. Full variable domain (missing parts from reference TRBV28 and TRBJ1-5): DVKVTQSSRYLVKRTGEKVFLECVQDMDHENMFWYRQDPGLGLRLIYFSYDVKMKEKGDIPEGYSVSREKKERFSLILESASTNQTSMYLCASRAAGQPQHFGDGTRLSIL.

V and J are TRBV6-1 and TRBJ1-2; D gene ambiguous. The CDR3 has 15 residues. In germline, CDR1 is MNHNS, CDR2 SASEGT. V shed 1 base and J shed 5 bases, with 14 bases lying between them. CDR3 nucleotides: TGTGCCAGCAGTGAAGACAGCATATCACGGTATGGCTACACCTTC. This sequence encodes CASSEDSISRYGYTF.

The rearrangement links TRBV4-1 to TRBJ2-1, with TRBD2 matching over 7 bases. Germline trimming cut 5 bases from V and 0 bases from J; bases unmatched to any gene: 7. Germline values: CDR1 MGHRA, CDR2 YSYEKL. This CDR3 has 16 residues. The CDR3 spells CASSSIAGSSYNEQFF. CDR3 coding DNA: TGCGCCAGCAGCTCAATAGCGGGTAGCTCCTACAATGAGCAGTTCTTC.

The rearrangement joins TRBV28 to TRBJ2-1; 7 nucleotides agree with TRBD2. The length of the CDR3 is 19 residues. CDR1 and CDR2 (germline): MDHEN, SYDVKM. After removal of 5 bases from V and 0 bases from J, the junction contained 16 bases not matched to a gene. CDR3 sequence: CASSTVSSGTVSSYNEQFF. CDR3 coding DNA: TGTGCCAGCAGTACGGTGTCTAGCGGAACAGTAAGCTCCTACAATGAGCAGTTCTTC.

This rearrangement joins TRBV28 to TRBJ1-2; 8 bases map to TRBD1. The CDR3 runs to 15 residues. Germline trimming cut 5 bases from V and 7 bases from J; bases unmatched to any gene: 12. Germline assignment: CDR1 MDHEN and CDR2 SYDVKM. The CDR3 nucleotides are TGTGCCAGCAGTCCCCGAGGACAGGGAGGGGTTGGCTACACCTTC. This sequence encodes CASSPRGQGGVGYTF.

CDR3 protein: CASSGMRGRANEKLFF. CDR3 DNA sequence: TGTGCCAGCAGTGGGATGAGGGGGAGGGCTAATGAAAAACTGTTTTTT. This chain links TRBV6-1 with TRBJ1-4; the D gene is possibly TRBD1 (6 bases). Germline V gene lookup returns CDR1 MNHNS and CDR2 SASEGT. The V and J ends lost 4 bases and 3 bases respectively, with 15 bases between them. This CDR3 spans 16 amino acids.

CDR3 sequence (DNA): TGTGCCAGCAGTTTAAGAGACAGGTGGTACTTC. Translation: CASSLRDRWYF. The rearrangement joins TRBV28 to TRBJ2-5, with D possibly TRBD1 on 6 matching bases. Germline-derived CDR1 and CDR2 are MDHEN and SYDVKM. The CDR3 length is 11 residues. Trimming cost V 2 bases and J 13 bases, with 11 bases left between them. Based on the CDR3 plus reference TRBV28 and TRBJ2-5, the full variable domain is DVKVTQSSRYLVKRTGEKVFLECVQDMDHENMFWYRQDPGLGLRLIYFSYDVKMKEKGDIPEGYSVSREKKERFSLILESASTNQTSMYLCASSLRDRWYFGPGTRLLVL.

The chain has TRBV6-1 and TRBJ2-5, with D possibly TRBD2 on 5 matching bases. Trimming pared 6 bases from V and 2 bases from J, leaving 10 bases between. The CDR3 contains 13 residues. Germline-derived CDR1 and CDR2 are MNHNS and SASEGT. The CDR3 here is CASREWRQETQYF. The CDR3 DNA sequence: TGTGCCAGCAGGGAGTGGAGGCAAGAGACCCAGTACTTC.

Note on this clone: Within the sample, other DNA sequences also encode this same CDR3. The CDR3 loop reads CASSLERGNNQPQHF. The CDR3 DNA follows: TGTGCCAGCAGCTTAGAGAGGGGGAACAATCAGCCCCAGCATTTT. The gene calls are TRBV11-2 and TRBJ1-5, with a weak D call TRBD1 (6 bases). V dropped 0 bases and J dropped 3 bases, with 9 bases sitting between them. Germline assignment: CDR1 SGHAT and CDR2 FQNNGV. CDR3 size: 15 residues.

CDR3 in DNA: TGTGCCAGCTCCGCCGGGACAGGGGCTTGGGAGACCCAGTACTTC. Amino acids: CASSAGTGAWETQYF. This chain connects TRBV7-9 to TRBJ2-5; 10 nucleotides line up with TRBD1. This CDR3 contains 15 residues. With V trimmed by 8 bases and J by 5 bases, 11 bases remained unmatched. The germline V gene has CDR1 SEHNR and CDR2 FQNEAQ (reference sequence).

V usage is TRBV7-2 and J usage is TRBJ2-5; the D is unclear. CDR1 and CDR2 (germline): SGHTA, FQGNSA. V lost 0 bases to trimming and J lost 6 bases, with 8 bases between them. CDR3 length: 13 residues. DNA of the CDR3: TGTGCCAGCAGCTTAGCCCGTGTGAAGACCCAGTACTTC. It yields the protein CASSLARVKTQYF.

The V gene is TRBV7-6, the J gene TRBJ2-3; D gene uncertain. There are 12 residues in the CDR3. Deletions cut 6 bases from V and 3 bases from J, with 7 bases between. The V gene's germline CDR1 is SGHVS and CDR2 FNYEAQ. The chain's CDR3 is CASSHQTDTQYF. The DNA for the CDR3 is TGTGCCAGCAGTCACCAGACAGATACGCAGTATTTT.

The chain recombines TRBV2 with TRBJ1-2; no firm D call. Germline lookup yields CDR1 SNHLY and CDR2 FYNNEI. The length of the CDR3 is 13 residues. Trimming left V 2 bases short and J 8 bases short, with 12 bases between. CDR3 loop: CASSEWALRGYTF. The CDR3 nucleotides read TGTGCCAGCAGTGAATGGGCACTTAGAGGCTACACCTTC.

This clone has more than one count but fewer than ten. The chain employs TRBV6-1 and TRBJ2-6; D gene ambiguous. CDR3 length: 15 residues. The germline CDR1 and CDR2 sequences are MNHNS and SASEGT. Trimming removed 2 bases from V and 4 bases from J, with 9 bases in between. The CDR3 DNA follows: TGTGCCAGCAGTGAAAGGGCATCGGGGGCCAACGTCCTGACTTTC. The encoded protein is CASSERASGANVLTF.

The CDR3: CASSSHRSGNTIYF. In DNA form, the CDR3 reads TGTGCCAGCAGTTCACACAGATCTGGAAACACCATATATTTT. The V gene is TRBV6-5, the J gene TRBJ1-3; D gene ambiguous. Trimming took off 4 bases at V and 1 base at J, with 8 bases between the two ends. Germline V gene data show CDR1 as MNHEY and CDR2 as SVGAGI. This CDR3 is built from 14 residues.

As regards this clone: Other nucleotide sequences from this sample produce the same CDR3. The V and J genes are TRBV7-9 and TRBJ2-5; D gene ambiguous. Between the trimmed V and J ends, which lost 5 bases and 2 bases, there was a span of 6 bases. Looked up from germline, CDR1 is SEHNR and CDR2 is FQNEAQ (reference sequence). The length of the CDR3 is 12 residues. CDR3 bases: TGTGCCAGCAGCCCGACGCAAGAGACCCAGTACTTC. Protein sequence: CASSPTQETQYF.

Remarks on this clone: This same CDR3 is encoded by further DNA sequences in the sample. This chain uses TRBV7-2 with TRBJ2-4; D may be TRBD1 (5 bases). The germline gives CDR1 SGHTA, CDR2 FQGNSA. The CDR3 runs to 15 residues. V was trimmed by 5 bases and J by 0 bases, leaving 11 bases between them. The CDR3 nucleotides read TGTGCCAGCAGCACGACAGTTCTAGCCAAAAACATTCAGTACTTC. Translated: CASSTTVLAKNIQYF.

The V call is TRBV7-8, the J call TRBJ1-4; 7 bases match TRBD1. V gave up 6 bases and J gave up 7 bases; unmatched junction bases: 8. The CDR3 runs 14 residues. The V gene's germline CDR1 is SGHVS and CDR2 FQNEAQ. CDR3 loop: CASRLRDRSEKLFF. CDR3 coding DNA: TGTGCCAGCAGATTACGGGACAGAAGTGAAAAACTGTTTTTT.

CDR3 in DNA: TGTGCCAGCAGTGAGGGACAGGGGGGGATTTTGACTAATGAAAAACTGTTTTTT. It translates to CASSEGQGGILTNEKLFF. The rearrangement links TRBV6-1 to TRBJ1-4; 11 bases are a match to TRBD1. V gave up 3 bases and J gave up 2 bases; unmatched junction bases: 8. Germline CDR1 reads MNHNS; CDR2 reads SASEGT. This CDR3 is built from 18 residues.

This clone was seen a handful of times. The CDR3 sequence: CASSEPDSTAFF. The CDR3 coding sequence is TGTGCCAGCAGTGAACCGGACAGCACAGCTTTCTTT. This chain joins TRBV25-1 and TRBJ1-1; D possibly corresponds to TRBD1 (6 bases). Trimming pared 2 bases from V and 10 bases from J, leaving 11 bases between. The CDR3 covers 12 residues. CDR1 and CDR2 (germline): MGHDK, SYGVNS.

This chain links TRBV6-6 with TRBJ1-2, with unresolved D. CDR1 MNHNY and CDR2 SVGAGI come from the germline V gene (reference sequence). Deletions cut 4 bases from V and 1 base from J, with 7 bases between. The CDR3 is 13 residues long. The CDR3 coding sequence is TGTGCCAGCAGTTCCGGGAATAACTATGGCTACACCTTC. Protein: CASSSGNNYGYTF.

The chain couples TRBV7-3 to TRBJ2-6; 7 positions agree with TRBD1. Germline trimming cut 1 base from V and 2 bases from J; bases unmatched to any gene: 8. CDR3 length: 18 residues. The germline V gene encodes CDR1 SGHTA and CDR2 FQGTGA. The CDR3 protein is CASSLRSGRGTGANVLTF. The CDR3 DNA is TGTGCCAGCAGCTTAAGGTCGGGCAGGGGGACTGGGGCCAACGTCCTGACTTTC.

This CDR3 reads CASSPRAGANTGELFF. The CDR3 bases are TGTGCCAGCTCACCAAGGGCCGGGGCCAACACCGGGGAGCTGTTTTTT. The chain couples TRBV18 to TRBJ2-2; possibly TRBD1 or TRBD2 for D (5 bases each). Trimming pared 2 bases from V and 2 bases from J, leaving 12 bases between. Germline CDR1 KGHSH, CDR2 LQKENI. There are 16 residues in the CDR3. Full variable domain (missing parts from reference TRBV18 and TRBJ2-2): NAGVMQNPRHLVRRRGQEARLRCSPMKGHSHVYWYRQLPEEGLKFMVYLQKENIIDESGMPKERFSAEFPKEGPSILRIQQVVRGDSAAYFCASSPRAGANTGELFFGEGSRLTVL.

The chain links TRBV5-6 to TRBJ2-3; no clear D. The V and J ends lost 4 bases and 0 bases respectively, with 12 bases between them. The CDR3 is 15 amino acids. CDR1 is SGHDT and CDR2 is YYEEEE in the germline V gene. CDR3 coding DNA: TGTGCCAGCAGCGCGACTCATACTAGCACAGATACGCAGTATTTT. It codes for CASSATHTSTDTQYF.